This is a list of T cell receptor beta chains from one sample in a study of beta chain features in type 1 diabetes. Profiled with immunoSEQ multiplex PCR; TCRdb holds only in-frame clones, not every one. The data contain some 900,000 clones, about 17% of them seen just once; the ten biggest clones take up 0.023%. The sequenced sample was naive CD4+ T cells from blood. The receptors stem from a woman aged 18-35 years in good health. Each CDR3 is given with its conserved first and last residue. A D gene is named only where the DNA matches it firmly. Size tells how often a clone was seen (once, few, many) or the class of an expanded clone, and some rows leave it out.

J gene: TRBJ2-6
D gene: TRBD2
CDR3 length: 13
clone size: many
V gene: TRBV7-2
CDR3 protein: CSSGVSGANVLTF
CDR3 DNA: TGTTCTAGCGGCGTGAGTGGGGCCAACGTCCTGACTTTC

J gene: TRBJ2-5
D gene: TRBD1
CDR3 length: 15
clone size: .
V gene: TRBV5-5
CDR3 protein: CASSSDRDQTETQYF
CDR3 DNA: TGTGCCAGCAGCTCGGACAGGGATCAAACAGAGACCCAGTACTTC

J gene: TRBJ2-6
D gene: .
CDR3 length: 15
clone size: few
V gene: TRBV28
CDR3 protein: CASISQGSGANVLTF
CDR3 DNA: TGTGCCAGCATTTCACAGGGATCTGGGGCCAACGTCCTGACTTTC

J gene: TRBJ1-1
D gene: .
CDR3 length: 11
clone size: few
V gene: TRBV6-5
CDR3 protein: CASSYVGKAFF
CDR3 DNA: TGTGCCAGCAGTTACGTTGGTAAAGCTTTCTTT

J gene: TRBJ2-3
D gene: .
CDR3 length: 15
clone size: .
V gene: TRBV7-9
CDR3 protein: CASSLGSMETDTQYF
CDR3 DNA: TGTGCCAGCAGCTTGGGGAGTATGGAGACAGATACGCAGTATTTT

J gene: TRBJ2-3
D gene: .
CDR3 length: 14
clone size: few
V gene: TRBV7-3
CDR3 protein: CASSLFGGTDTQYF
CDR3 DNA: TGTGCCAGCAGCCTCTTTGGGGGCACAGATACGCAGTATTTT

J gene: TRBJ2-1
D gene: .
CDR3 length: 15
clone size: .
V gene: TRBV5-1
CDR3 protein: CASSLSAFSYNEQFF
CDR3 DNA: TGCGCCAGCAGCTTGAGCGCCTTCTCCTACAATGAGCAGTTCTTC

J gene: TRBJ2-7
D gene: .
CDR3 length: 13
clone size: .
V gene: TRBV7-2
CDR3 protein: CASSSTSSYEQYF
CDR3 DNA: TGTGCCAGCAGCTCCACTAGTTCCTACGAGCAGTACTTC

J gene: TRBJ1-2
D gene: .
CDR3 length: 15
clone size: few
V gene: TRBV5-6
CDR3 protein: CASSQGLLTGYGYTF
CDR3 DNA: TGTGCCAGCAGCCAAGGACTCTTGACTGGCTATGGCTACACCTTC

J gene: TRBJ2-3
D gene: TRBD2
CDR3 length: 17
clone size: .
V gene: TRBV7-2
CDR3 protein: CASSLTRSREGADTQYF
CDR3 DNA: TGTGCCAGCAGCCTGACCAGATCGCGGGAGGGGGCAGATACGCAGTATTTT

J gene: TRBJ2-1
D gene: TRBD2
CDR3 length: 19
clone size: few
V gene: TRBV23-1
CDR3 protein: CASSHGLTGGPLPYNEQFF
CDR3 DNA: TGCGCCAGCAGTCATGGCCTAACGGGAGGGCCTCTTCCCTACAATGAGCAGTTCTTC

J gene: TRBJ2-3
D gene: TRBD1
CDR3 length: 14
clone size: .
V gene: TRBV6-1
CDR3 protein: CASSSTGDTDTQYF
CDR3 DNA: TGTGCCAGCAGTTCCACAGGGGACACAGATACGCAGTATTTT

J gene: TRBJ2-3
D gene: .
CDR3 length: 12
clone size: .
V gene: TRBV28
CDR3 protein: CASYTTTDTQYF
CDR3 DNA: TGTGCCAGCTATACTACCACAGATACGCAGTATTTT

J gene: TRBJ1-2
D gene: .
CDR3 length: 14
clone size: few
V gene: TRBV7-9
CDR3 protein: CASSLGGQTYGYTF
CDR3 DNA: TGTGCCAGCAGCTTGGGGGGACAAACCTATGGCTACACCTTC

J gene: TRBJ2-5
D gene: .
CDR3 length: 14
clone size: .
V gene: TRBV28
CDR3 protein: CASSPTWGTETQYF
CDR3 DNA: TGTGCCAGCAGTCCGACGTGGGGTACGGAGACCCAGTACTTC

J gene: TRBJ1-2
D gene: .
CDR3 length: 12
clone size: .
V gene: TRBV7-9
CDR3 protein: CASSLMVDGYTF
CDR3 DNA: TGTGCCAGCAGCTTGATGGTAGATGGCTACACCTTC

J gene: TRBJ2-1
D gene: TRBD2
CDR3 length: 16
clone size: few
V gene: TRBV4-3
CDR3 protein: CASSQAGTSGTNEQFF
CDR3 DNA: TGCGCCAGCAGCCAAGCTGGGACTAGCGGGACCAATGAGCAGTTCTTC

J gene: TRBJ1-6
D gene: .
CDR3 length: 14
clone size: .
V gene: TRBV6-1
CDR3 protein: CASSERRNNSPLHF
CDR3 DNA: TGTGCCAGCAGTGAACGACGCAATAATTCACCCCTCCACTTT

J gene: TRBJ2-1
D gene: .
CDR3 length: 14
clone size: few
V gene: TRBV25-1
CDR3 protein: CASSAPVGWGKQFF
CDR3 DNA: TGTGCCAGCAGTGCCCCCGTGGGTTGGGGAAAGCAGTTCTTC

J gene: TRBJ2-1
D gene: TRBD2
CDR3 length: 14
clone size: .
V gene: TRBV5-1
CDR3 protein: CASSLRLADNEQFF
CDR3 DNA: TGCGCCAGCAGCTTACGGCTAGCGGATAATGAGCAGTTCTTC

J gene: TRBJ1-1
D gene: .
CDR3 length: 11
clone size: .
V gene: TRBV7-9
CDR3 protein: CASSALEGAFF
CDR3 DNA: TGTGCCAGCAGCGCGCTAGAGGGGGCTTTCTTT

J gene: TRBJ2-4
D gene: TRBD2
CDR3 length: 11
clone size: few
V gene: TRBV6-1
CDR3 protein: CASGASGIQYF
CDR3 DNA: TGTGCCAGCGGGGCTAGCGGCATTCAGTACTTC

J gene: TRBJ2-7
D gene: TRBD2
CDR3 length: 15
clone size: .
V gene: TRBV7-9
CDR3 protein: CASSLESGGTYEQYF
CDR3 DNA: TGTGCCAGCAGCTTAGAGAGCGGGGGGACCTACGAGCAGTACTTC

J gene: TRBJ1-5
D gene: TRBD1
CDR3 length: 15
clone size: .
V gene: TRBV7-2
CDR3 protein: CASKRQGYSNQPQHF
CDR3 DNA: TGTGCCAGCAAACGACAGGGGTATAGCAATCAGCCCCAGCATTTT

J gene: TRBJ1-2
D gene: .
CDR3 length: 14
clone size: .
V gene: TRBV28
CDR3 protein: CASSPGGDRYGYTF
CDR3 DNA: TGTGCCAGCAGTCCGGGGGGGGACCGCTATGGCTACACCTTC

J gene: TRBJ2-1
D gene: TRBD2
CDR3 length: 16
clone size: .
V gene: TRBV7-3
CDR3 protein: CASSLPGREAKNEQFF
CDR3 DNA: TGTGCCAGCAGCTTACCGGGACGGGAGGCCAAAAATGAGCAGTTCTTC

J gene: TRBJ1-4
D gene: .
CDR3 length: 15
clone size: few
V gene: TRBV7-2
CDR3 protein: CASSPGRVANEKLFF
CDR3 DNA: TGTGCCAGCAGCCCCGGAAGGGTAGCTAATGAAAAACTGTTTTTT

J gene: TRBJ2-3
D gene: TRBD1
CDR3 length: 15
clone size: .
V gene: TRBV11-2
CDR3 protein: CASSFEQGFTDTQYF
CDR3 DNA: TGTGCCAGCAGCTTCGAACAGGGGTTCACAGATACGCAGTATTTT

J gene: TRBJ2-3
D gene: .
CDR3 length: 15
clone size: few
V gene: TRBV7-6
CDR3 protein: CASSGGASGTDTQYF
CDR3 DNA: TGTGCCAGCAGCGGAGGGGCTAGCGGCACAGATACGCAGTATTTT

J gene: TRBJ2-7
D gene: .
CDR3 length: 18
clone size: few
V gene: TRBV27
CDR3 protein: CASSPRTPRGRVAYEQYF
CDR3 DNA: TGTGCCAGCAGTCCCCGAACGCCCCGTGGCAGGGTGGCCTACGAGCAGTACTTC

J gene: TRBJ2-7
D gene: .
CDR3 length: 13
clone size: .
V gene: TRBV27
CDR3 protein: CASSDRALYEQYF
CDR3 DNA: TGTGCCAGCAGCGATCGGGCTTTATACGAGCAGTACTTC

J gene: TRBJ2-7
D gene: .
CDR3 length: 15
clone size: .
V gene: TRBV7-9
CDR3 protein: CASSLRRQGRNEQYF
CDR3 DNA: TGTGCCAGCAGCTTAAGGCGGCAGGGTCGTAACGAGCAGTACTTC

J gene: TRBJ2-1
D gene: TRBD2
CDR3 length: 17
clone size: .
V gene: TRBV14
CDR3 protein: CASSQDYLREGRYEQFF
CDR3 DNA: TGTGCCAGCAGCCAAGATTACTTGCGGGAGGGCCGGTATGAGCAGTTCTTC

J gene: TRBJ2-1
D gene: TRBD1
CDR3 length: 14
clone size: few
V gene: TRBV19
CDR3 protein: CASRQGSPYNEQFF
CDR3 DNA: TGTGCCAGTCGACAGGGTAGCCCCTACAATGAGCAGTTCTTC

J gene: TRBJ2-4
D gene: .
CDR3 length: 15
clone size: few
V gene: TRBV7-2
CDR3 protein: CASSLAAVGGNIQYF
CDR3 DNA: TGTGCCAGCAGCTTAGCCGCGGTGGGCGGAAACATTCAGTACTTC

J gene: TRBJ2-7
D gene: .
CDR3 length: 14
clone size: .
V gene: TRBV6-5
CDR3 protein: CASRGAAAHREQYF
CDR3 DNA: TGTGCCAGCAGAGGGGCGGCAGCGCATCGGGAGCAGTACTTC

J gene: TRBJ2-1
D gene: TRBD2
CDR3 length: 15
clone size: few
V gene: TRBV9
CDR3 protein: CASSPPGTSGFEQFF
CDR3 DNA: TGTGCCAGCAGCCCCCCCGGGACTAGCGGATTTGAGCAGTTCTTC

J gene: TRBJ2-1
D gene: .
CDR3 length: 15
clone size: .
V gene: TRBV12-2
CDR3 protein: CASHLLAGGVHEQFF
CDR3 DNA: TGTGCAAGTCACTTACTAGCGGGAGGCGTTCATGAGCAGTTCTTC

J gene: TRBJ2-4
D gene: .
CDR3 length: 15
clone size: .
V gene: TRBV5-1
CDR3 protein: CASSTIGPEGNIQYF
CDR3 DNA: TGCGCCAGCAGCACCATAGGGCCAGAGGGGAACATTCAGTACTTC

J gene: TRBJ2-7
D gene: TRBD1
CDR3 length: 15
clone size: few
V gene: TRBV11-1
CDR3 protein: CASSSYQGASYEQYF
CDR3 DNA: TGTGCCAGCAGCTCCTACCAGGGGGCTTCCTACGAGCAGTACTTC

J gene: TRBJ2-7
D gene: TRBD1
CDR3 length: 14
clone size: .
V gene: TRBV18
CDR3 protein: CASSQDRDSYEQYF
CDR3 DNA: TGTGCCAGCTCCCAAGACAGGGATTCCTACGAGCAGTACTTC

J gene: TRBJ2-5
D gene: .
CDR3 length: 14
clone size: .
V gene: TRBV27
CDR3 protein: CASSHNGAKETQYF
CDR3 DNA: TGTGCCAGCAGTCACAACGGGGCTAAGGAGACCCAGTACTTC

J gene: TRBJ1-4
D gene: TRBD1
CDR3 length: 15
clone size: .
V gene: TRBV10-3
CDR3 protein: CAISDRAGGSEKLFF
CDR3 DNA: TGTGCCATCAGTGATAGGGCAGGGGGCAGTGAAAAACTGTTTTTT

J gene: TRBJ2-7
D gene: .
CDR3 length: 15
clone size: .
V gene: TRBV7-9
CDR3 protein: CASSLAEGTYYEQYF
CDR3 DNA: TGTGCCAGCAGCTTAGCGGAGGGGACTTACTACGAGCAGTACTTC